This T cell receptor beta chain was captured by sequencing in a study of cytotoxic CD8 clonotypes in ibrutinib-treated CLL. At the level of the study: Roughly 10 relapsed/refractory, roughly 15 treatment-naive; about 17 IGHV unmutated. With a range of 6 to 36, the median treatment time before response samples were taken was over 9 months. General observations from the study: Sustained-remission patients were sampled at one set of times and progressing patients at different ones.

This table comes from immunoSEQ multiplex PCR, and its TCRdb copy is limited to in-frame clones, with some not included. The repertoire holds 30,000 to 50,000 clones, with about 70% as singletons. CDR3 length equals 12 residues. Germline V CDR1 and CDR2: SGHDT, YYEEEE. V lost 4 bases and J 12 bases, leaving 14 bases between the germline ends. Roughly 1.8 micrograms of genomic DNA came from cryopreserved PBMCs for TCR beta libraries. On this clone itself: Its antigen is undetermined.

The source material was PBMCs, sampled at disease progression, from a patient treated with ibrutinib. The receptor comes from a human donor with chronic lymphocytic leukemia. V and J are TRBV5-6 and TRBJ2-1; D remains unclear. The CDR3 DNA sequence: TGTGCCAGCAGCCCGGGCCCGCTCGCGCAGTTCTTC. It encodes CASSPGPLAQFF.